These T cell receptor beta chains were read from a single sample in a study of blood T cell repertoires in COVID-19. Sequencing used immunoSEQ multiplex PCR; TCRdb keeps in-frame clones, though not all of them. Of about 310,000 clones detected, approximately 86% appear once; the ten largest clones hold 8.9%. The specimen was PBMCs or T cells enriched from blood (not recorded which). These receptors came from a woman between 18 and 30 years old who had recovered from COVID-19. Each CDR3 is given with its conserved first and last residue. The D gene is left open where the match is weak. Rows give clone size only sometimes, using once, few, many, or a class for an expanded clone.

V gene,J gene,D gene,clone size,CDR3 protein,CDR3 DNA
TRBV18,TRBJ2-1,TRBD2,.,CASSSERGLAVLSTYNEQFF,TGTGCCAGCTCATCCGAAAGGGGACTAGCGGTCCTCTCTACGTACAATGAGCAGTTCTTC
TRBV2,TRBJ1-1,TRBD1,.,CASRKDRDTEAFF,TGTGCCAGCAGAAAAGACAGGGACACTGAAGCTTTCTTT
TRBV19,TRBJ2-7,.,.,CASSNTRDTGYEQYF,TGTGCCAGTAGCAACACCCGGGACACAGGATACGAGCAGTACTTC
TRBV10-3,TRBJ2-7,TRBD2,.,CAIRAGLAGQYEQYF,TGTGCCATCAGAGCGGGACTAGCGGGGCAGTACGAGCAGTACTTC
TRBV5-6,TRBJ2-5,TRBD2,once,CASSLVLADQETQYF,TGTGCCAGCAGCTTGGTCCTAGCGGACCAAGAGACCCAGTACTTC
TRBV7-2,TRBJ1-3,TRBD1,.,CASSPSTGRNTIYF,TGTGCCAGCAGCCCCTCGACAGGGCGAAACACCATATATTTT
TRBV7-2,TRBJ2-7,TRBD2,.,CASSLALGTSGAYEQYF,TGTGCCAGCAGCTTAGCGCTCGGGACTAGCGGTGCCTACGAGCAGTACTTC
TRBV18,TRBJ2-5,.,.,CASSYRPGGGQETQYF,TGTGCCAGCTCCTATCGGCCCGGTGGAGGACAAGAGACCCAGTACTTC
TRBV30,TRBJ2-5,TRBD2,once,CAWSVLGGGQETQYF,TGTGCCTGGAGTGTACTCGGCGGGGGGCAAGAGACCCAGTACTTC
TRBV5-1,TRBJ2-2,TRBD1,.,CASSLAQGAGTGELFF,TGCGCCAGCAGCTTGGCCCAGGGGGCGGGCACCGGGGAGCTGTTTTTT
TRBV3-1/TRBV3-2,TRBJ1-1,TRBD1,.,CASSLGQGGSSAFF,TGTGCCAGCAGTCTGGGACAGGGGGGATCGTCAGCTTTCTTT
TRBV15,TRBJ2-2,.,.,CATTNADSQNTGELFF,TGTGCCACCACCAACGCCGACAGTCAGAACACCGGGGAGCTGTTTTTT
TRBV7-2,TRBJ2-3,.,.,CASSLGLLDTQYF,TGTGCCAGCAGCTTAGGGCTCCTAGATACGCAGTATTTT
TRBV3-1/TRBV3-2,TRBJ2-1,TRBD1,.,CASSQGQGSSNEQFF,TGTGCCAGCAGCCAAGGACAGGGCAGTTCCAATGAGCAGTTCTTC
TRBV19,TRBJ2-3,TRBD2,.,CASSPWGGGAGDTQYF,TGTGCCAGTAGCCCATGGGGCGGGGGGGCCGGAGATACGCAGTATTTT
TRBV24-1,TRBJ2-1,TRBD2,.,CATSDRLAGETYNEQFF,TGTGCCACCAGTGATCGGCTAGCGGGTGAAACCTACAATGAGCAGTTCTTC
TRBV6-5,TRBJ1-5,TRBD1,.,CASSGTGSGNQPQHF,TGTGCCAGCAGCGGGACAGGGTCGGGCAATCAGCCCCAGCATTTT
TRBV24-1,TRBJ2-2,TRBD1,.,CATSDFGDRGNTGELFF,TGTGCCACCAGTGATTTTGGAGACAGGGGGAACACCGGGGAGCTGTTTTTT
TRBV7-2,TRBJ1-4,.,.,CASSLVAGHNEKLFF,TGTGCCAGCAGCTTAGTCGCAGGGCACAATGAAAAACTGTTTTTT
TRBV10-3,TRBJ1-6,.,.,CATTGGGGNSPLHF,TGTGCCACAACCGGGGGGGGCGGTAATTCACCCCTCCACTTT
TRBV7-2,TRBJ2-7,TRBD2,.,CASSRLAGGLLSYEQYF,TGTGCCAGCAGCCGGTTAGCGGGAGGGCTCCTTTCCTACGAGCAGTACTTC
TRBV4-1,TRBJ1-5,TRBD1,.,CASSQGTGGNQPQHF,TGCGCCAGCAGCCAAGGGACAGGGGGCAACCAGCCCCAGCATTTT
TRBV7-8,TRBJ2-1,.,.,CASRRRVSSYNEQFF,TGTGCCAGCAGAAGACGGGTGAGCTCCTACAATGAGCAGTTCTTC
TRBV10-1,TRBJ1-1,.,.,CASSRRGSAPGWEAFF,TGCGCCAGCAGCCGGAGGGGATCAGCCCCCGGTTGGGAAGCTTTCTTT
TRBV3-1/TRBV3-2,TRBJ1-3,.,.,CASSRGDTIYF,TGTGCCAGCAGCCGGGGGGACACCATATATTTT
TRBV21-1,TRBJ2-7,.,once,CASSKDHPGNSYEQYF,TGTGCCAGCAGCAAAGATCATCCAGGCAACTCCTACGAGCAGTACTTC
TRBV4-3,TRBJ1-5,TRBD1,.,CASSQRYRGGQPQHF,TGCGCCAGCAGCCAAAGATACAGGGGTGGGCAGCCCCAGCATTTT
TRBV6-5,TRBJ1-1,TRBD1,.,CASRGTRGTEAFF,TGTGCCAGCAGGGGAACCAGGGGGACTGAAGCTTTCTTT
TRBV6-5,TRBJ2-3,TRBD2,few,CASSKRAGHQDTQYF,TGTGCCAGCAGTAAAAGAGCGGGGCATCAAGATACGCAGTATTTT
TRBV13,TRBJ1-1,TRBD1,.,CASSPQGAHTEAFF,TGTGCCAGCAGCCCACAGGGGGCACACACTGAAGCTTTCTTT
TRBV18,TRBJ1-2,.,.,CASSPDRNYGYTF,TGTGCCAGCTCACCGGACAGAAACTATGGCTACACCTTC
TRBV2,TRBJ1-1,TRBD1,.,CASSEGDRNTEAFF,TGTGCCAGCAGTGAAGGGGACAGGAACACTGAAGCTTTCTTT
TRBV4-1,TRBJ2-7,.,.,CASSQNQGKPYEQYF,TGCGCCAGCAGCCAAAACCAGGGGAAACCCTACGAGCAGTACTTC